This T cell receptor (beta chain) was profiled in a study of beta chain features in type 1 diabetes (dated by TCRdb to 2016 to 2019). Looking at the study overall: No differences in mean age, gender distribution, total cell number or subset yield were found between patients and healthy donors. The study compared TCRB repertoires of sorted circulating CD4+ T cell subsets between recently diagnosed type 1 diabetes patients and matched healthy donors. Regulatory and stem cell-like memory subsets were isolated from only 8 patients and 8 healthy donors, whereas naive and central memory subsets came from all 30 or so donors. A total of about 100,000,000 sorted cells were examined across all samples, and RNA yield correlated strongly with the number of cells per subset. The investigation overall reported the following: Shorter templates might be favored by PCR, yet because patient and control samples were amplified and corrected together, any such skew would affect both groups equally. Patients with type 1 diabetes made fewer insertions and deleted more nucleotides at VDJ recombination sites, implying thymic rearrangement abnormalities. Because cDNA rather than genomic DNA was sequenced, highly expressing activated cells could have been over-represented, although no difference in activation and CD3 levels was found between groups. In all four CD4+ subsets, TCRB CDR3 length was moderately but significantly shorter in type 1 diabetes patients. Because the HLA sub-analyses included only small numbers of individuals, any influence of HLA type on TCRB rearrangement was left unresolved. Naive, central memory and regulatory TCRB repertoires appeared more similar among patients than among healthy donors.

The High Capacity cDNA Reverse Transcription Kit was used to reverse transcribe all of the isolated RNA, meaning that expressed TCRB transcripts were what got sequenced. Naive, central memory and regulatory T cell samples underwent deep immunoSEQ sequencing, averaging around 3.7 million total reads per sample. Sorted cells were lysed in RLT buffer and RNA was extracted with DNase-treated RNeasy Micro or Mini kits, depending on cell number. To prevent cross-contamination, each cell subset was processed individually, whereas patient and healthy donor samples were processed jointly. TCRB sequences were amplified from cDNA with the immunoSEQ multiplex PCR, producing 87-bp fragments spanning the CDR3 region. Sequencing of the amplicons was performed on the Illumina HiSeq platform. As for the authors' bioinformatics: Synthetic template baselines were used to correct PCR bias computationally, reads within Hamming distance 2 were collapsed together, and singletons that could not be merged were discarded. Reads were aligned against IMGT to assign V, D and J genes, CDR3 length and insertions or deletions at six rearrangement sites. Within each subset, clonotype counts were normalized to sorted cell number, and only after that were true diversity and Gini coefficients computed with the tcR R package. The overlap coefficient, calculated on TCRB nucleotide sequences, was used to quantify repertoire sharing. Out-of-frame TCRB sequences from naive cells were analyzed as a proxy for the pre-selection repertoire. TCRdb limited this immuneACCESS table to in-frame rearrangements with V and J called. A share of clones is missing; checked studies link under half to unresolved V genes, and the rest is unexplained. D and trimming were read from the DNA, whereas the V and J calls and clone size are those reported in that table. The sample records 350,000 or so clones, about 19% of which are singletons. The top ten hold roughly 0.045% of the sample.

Each donor gave one peripheral blood draw, approximately 110 mL on average, collected into heparinised tubes. Naive, central memory, regulatory and stem cell-like memory CD4+ T cells were sorted on a BD FACSAria II using a panel including CD45RO, CCR7, CD25, CD127, CD95 and CD27. All sorted populations exceeded 95% purity. PBMCs were isolated immediately by Lymphoprep density gradient centrifugation and stained directly without culture. So that batch effects would be minimized, each experiment stained and sorted samples in pairs, pairing one healthy donor with one patient. V is pared back by 5 bases and J by 3 bases, with 13 bases lying between the germline termini. From cysteine to phenylalanine, the CDR3 is 14 amino acids long. Solely the CDR3 DNA is kept, with 42 bases framed from the first base. The CDR1 and CDR2 encoded by the germline V gene are SNHLY and FYNNEI. About this clone itself: The specificity of this receptor is unknown. No much larger clone exists at a distance of one base, and base qualities are not known.

The source of this sequence is a woman aged 18-29 years in good health. The sequencing input was naive CD4+ T cells from blood. Interpreted using the paper, the cell subset or site label stands for: true naive CD4+ T cells. Recombination linked TRBV2 to TRBJ1-2; the D segment could be TRBD1, given 5 matching bases. The CDR3 corresponds to CASSRGVRHYGYTF. Read as DNA, the sequence is TGTGCCAGCAGTCGGGGGGTTCGGCACTATGGCTACACCTTC.